This paragraph covers one T cell receptor (beta chain) sequence. Its specificity is not known. These data belong to a study of radiotherapy plus CTLA-4 blockade in lung cancer. Study overall: Among all patients, more than 15% showed objective responses, while roughly 34% had disease control. Study-wide findings and caveats: Together with interferon-beta, which increased in serum after radiation, early dynamic changes in blood T cell clones were reportedly the best predictors of response.

V was trimmed by 0 bases and J by 9 bases, leaving 12 bases between them. The CDR3 has 15 amino acids. Germline CDR1 and CDR2: LNHDA and SQIVND (reference sequence). Sequencing was performed with immunoSEQ multiplex PCR; in TCRdb, only in-frame clones are kept and a portion is missing. The data contain 40,000 to 45,000 clones, about 77% of them seen just once; the ten biggest clones take up around 8.9%. Sequenced material: peripheral blood, taken from a patient treated with radiotherapy plus ipilimumab. The clonotype comes from a human donor with non-small cell lung cancer who had stable disease on radiotherapy plus ipilimumab. J is TRBJ1-6 and V is TRBV19, with D possibly TRBD1 on 6 matching bases. CDR3 sequence (DNA): TGTGCCAGTAGTATAGATCGCAGGGGAGTTTCACCCCTCCACTTT. It is translated as CASSIDRRGVSPLHF.